This record looks at one TCR beta chain sequence and its context. Its recognized antigen is unknown. No base quality values were provided; no much bigger clone lies one nucleotide off. The sample's time point label is to be understood as: pre-sensitization, week 0. The sample's treatment or condition label, decoded: therapeutic diphenylcyclopropenone sensitization with weekly scalp DPC. Blood at each patch-test visit was drawn before the patch test was applied. To be eligible, patients had to be aged 18 to 70, diagnosed with alopecia and judged suitable for DPC therapy, while pregnant patients were excluded. Total RNA was extracted from unfractionated whole blood collected in Tempus Blood RNA tubes. Receptor libraries were prepared by RACE. These reads were obtained on a NextSeq 500. During library preparation, unique molecular identifiers were attached to individual cDNA molecules so that TCRs could be counted quantitatively and reproducibly. Each blood RNA sample was used to sequence both TCR alpha and TCR beta chains. The source study handled its data this way. The median number of TCRs per sample was roughly 94,000, ranging from roughly 23,224 to 690,600. The Decombinator software suite was used to annotate the V, J and CDR3 of the TCR reads. Every sample was subsampled to the same number of TCRs (28,000) for the PS versus PT1 abundance plots. Expanded TCRs were defined as absent before sensitization and observed at least eight times at the 2-week time point. Using fastp at Q25 and MiXCR, TCRdb reprocessed the public reads and kept productive beta chains. Each record represents a unique CDR3 protein, reported with the most common genes and DNA among its rows. TCRdb's processing, not the authors', yielded these V and J calls. The sample table lists around 350,000 distinct CDR3 sequences, about 5% of them with a count of one. The ten largest clonotypes hold about 8.7% of the sample.

From the germline V gene (reference sequence), CDR1 is DFQATT and CDR2 is SNEGSKA. The CDR3 runs 13 amino acids, cysteine and phenylalanine included. Solely the CDR3 DNA is kept, with 39 bases framed from the first base. Relative to germline, V is 5 bases shorter and J is 0 bases shorter, with 8 bases between their ends. The data derive from a study of human T cells and chemical hapten exposure (dated by TCRdb to about 2021). For the study in its entirety: For sensitization, 2% DPC in acetone was applied to a roughly 2 cm by roughly 2 cm area of upper inner arm skin. Throughout the study period of roughly 24 weeks, patients also received therapeutic DPC doses to the scalp every week. Patch testing was performed on the upper back with Finn chambers containing 0.01% DPC, and the patch tests were scored after 6 days according to International Contact Dermatitis Research Group standards. Most of the patients in the cohort were female, and the cohort covered alopecia areata with under or over 50% scalp involvement, alopecia totalis and alopecia universalis. Libraries were combined into a pool for sequencing, and differences in TCR yield between samples came mainly from small differences in library volumes within the pool. Peripheral blood TCR repertoire changes were tracked in vivo in alopecia patients during primary and secondary sensitization to the hapten diphenylcyclopropenone (DPC). Patient blood was sampled pre-sensitization (week 0) and at 2, 6 and about 24 weeks after DPC sensitization. Approximately 28 alopecia patients gave blood for TCR sequencing at one to four time points (pre-sensitization, 2, 6 and 24 weeks).

The investigation overall reported the following: Because all patients had alopecia, a presumed autoimmune disease, the immune response of the patients might differ from that of healthy individuals. Repeated subsampling changed both the strength of the expansion versus patch-test correlation and the threshold at which the correlation became significant. A positive correlation was found between the number of PT1 expanded TCRs and patch test score, with significance reached at thresholds 8, 16 and 32 but not 4. Significantly more large CDR3 similarity clusters were formed by expanded TCRs than by pre-sensitization or healthy control sets, consistent with antigen-driven responses. DPC sensitization did not change the number of TCRs with a frequency above 1 in 1000, and there was no evidence of changes in global repertoire structure.

This sequence was found in a woman in her late teens or twenties with alopecia areata. Some clones in this sample may be carry-over from other donors' samples. The material was whole blood, obtained in connection with sensitization to the hapten diphenylcyclopropenone (DPC). The V and J genes are TRBV20-1 and TRBJ2-1; there is no confident call for the D gene. The base sequence is TGCAGTGCTTTTGACAACTCCTACAATGAGCAGTTCTTC. It encodes CSAFDNSYNEQFF.